The T cell receptor beta chain described here comes from a study of OX40 agonist ivuxolimab in advanced cancers. Study at large: Ivuxolimab, an antibody that agonizes OX40 (CD134), was administered to the patients. Administration of intravenous ivuxolimab to patients occurred every 2 weeks at 0.01 to 10 mg/kg.

Trimming stripped 3 bases from V and 0 bases from J, with 10 bases between. Germline V gene data show CDR1 as SGHTA and CDR2 as FQGTGA. This CDR3 contains 15 residues. Here immunoSEQ multiplex PCR was the method, and the copy in TCRdb shows in-frame clones only, minus some. Here the sample spans about 64,000 clones, around four fifths being singletons. Patients were ineligible given autoimmune disease history or systemic immunosuppression. The sequences come from CD4+ or CD8+ T cells sorted from blood, collected in a trial of the OX40 agonist ivuxolimab. The chain joins TRBV7-3 to TRBJ2-3; D not certain. The sequence derives from an adult with an advanced solid tumor such as melanoma, head and neck, liver or kidney cancer. The CDR3 region is CASSLMPASTDTQYF. The CDR3 nucleotides read TGTGCCAGCAGCTTGATGCCAGCTAGCACAGATACGCAGTATTTT.